The 13 T cell receptor beta chains below all came from one sample that was sequenced in a study of Tregs in tolerant kidney transplant recipients. The data were produced by immunoSEQ multiplex PCR, yet TCRdb's version contains in-frame clones alone and is incomplete. The profile shows roughly 80,000 clones, more than 95% of them singletons. Sequences were derived from CD4+ T cells from blood, sampled before the transplant. The source is a human donor who received a combined kidney and bone marrow transplant.

This chain connects TRBV7-2 to TRBJ2-5; D perhaps matches TRBD1 (5 bases). CDR1 is SGHTA, CDR2 FQGNSA, per germline. The V and J ends lost 5 bases and 2 bases respectively, with 9 bases between them. The length of the CDR3 is 13 residues. The CDR3 DNA sequence: TGTGCCAGCAGCGCCAGGGTGCAAGAGACCCAGTACTTC. This sequence encodes CASSARVQETQYF.

The V gene is TRBV11-1, the J gene TRBJ1-1; TRBD1 is a possible D gene (6 bases). The CDR3 runs 14 residues. CDR1 and CDR2 from the germline V gene are SGHAT and FQDESV (reference sequence). V gave up 5 bases and J gave up 1 base, with 11 bases separating them. CDR3 sequence reads: CASSRQVKNTEAFF. DNA for the CDR3: TGTGCCAGCAGCCGACAGGTTAAGAACACTGAAGCTTTCTTT. The full variable domain, in which reference TRBV11-1 and TRBJ1-1 provide the parts outside the CDR3, is EAEVAQSPRYKITEKSQAVAFWCDPISGHATLYWYRQILGQGPELLVQFQDESVVDDSQLPKDRFSAERLKGVDSTLKIQPAELGDSAMYLCASSRQVKNTEAFFGQGTRLTVV.

The chain combines TRBV2 with TRBJ1-5, with D hard to call. This CDR3 contains 13 residues. Deletions cut 9 bases from V and 3 bases from J, with 12 bases between. Germline V gene data show CDR1 as SNHLY and CDR2 as FYNNEI. CDR3 bases: TGTGCCAGTCTCGAGGAGTACAATCAGCCCCAGCATTTT. Translation gives CASLEEYNQPQHF. Complete variable domain (other parts from reference TRBV2 and TRBJ1-5): EPEVTQTPSHQVTQMGQEVILRCVPISNHLYFYWYRQILGQKVEFLVSFYNNEISEKSEIFDDQFSVERPDGSNFTLKIRSTKLEDSAMYFCASLEEYNQPQHFGDGTRLSIL.

The chain combines TRBV5-6 with TRBJ1-3; D gene uncertain. In germline, CDR1 is SGHDT, CDR2 YYEEEE. The CDR3 runs to 16 residues. Trimming took off 4 bases at V and 0 bases at J, with 14 bases between the two ends. CDR3 sequence reads: CASSRRSIFSGNTIYF. CDR3 bases: TGTGCCAGCAGCAGGAGGTCTATTTTCTCTGGAAACACCATATATTTT.

This clone was observed a single time. This chain uses TRBV6-5 with TRBJ2-5; 8 bases are a match to TRBD2. The CDR3 contains 14 residues. V shed 5 bases, J shed 5 bases, and the junction held 7 bases outside the gene matches. Per germline, CDR1 MNHEY and CDR2 SVGAGI. For the CDR3, the DNA is TGTGCCAGCAGTCCCCTCACGGGAGGGGAGACCCAGTACTTC. Its protein product is CASSPLTGGETQYF.

This sequence joins TRBV19 and TRBJ1-1; D may be TRBD1 (6 bases). The CDR3 extends over 12 amino acids. Trimming cost V 3 bases and J 10 bases, with 12 bases left between them. From germline, CDR1 is LNHDA and CDR2 SQIVND (reference sequence). The CDR3 DNA reads as TGTGCCAGTAGTATTTCGACAGGATCAGCTTTCTTT. Protein: CASSISTGSAFF.

This clone occurred once. CDR3 nucleotides: TGCGCCAGCAGTCTCAGCGGGGGTAACTACAATGAGCAGTTCTTC. Protein sequence: CASSLSGGNYNEQFF. V gene TRBV4-1 combines with J gene TRBJ2-1, with TRBD2 matching 8 bases. CDR3 size: 15 residues. V shed 6 bases and J 3 bases; nucleotides not matched to a gene: 7. Per the germline V gene, CDR1 is MGHRA and CDR2 is YSYEKL.

The rearrangement uses TRBV23-1 and TRBJ2-5; D remains ambiguous. TRBV23-1 is placed among ORFs of uncertain function. This CDR3 is built from 17 residues. V was pared by 0 bases and J by 1 base, with 15 bases between. CDR3 residues: CASSQSVTQSLQETQYF. CDR3 sequence (DNA): TGCGCCAGCAGTCAATCGGTTACTCAATCCCTCCAAGAGACCCAGTACTTC.

J is TRBJ2-6 and V is TRBV15; a possible D gene is TRBD1 (6 bases). Trimming took 5 bases from V and 0 from J, leaving 8 bases between them. The CDR3 spans 15 residues. The germline V gene encodes CDR1 LNHNV and CDR2 YYDKDF (reference sequence). CDR3 bases: TGTGCCACCAGCTTAGGGGGCTCTGGGGCCAACGTCCTGACTTTC. Protein: CATSLGGSGANVLTF. The entire variable domain, with the rest obtained from reference TRBV15 and TRBJ2-6, is as follows: DAMVIQNPRYQVTQFGKPVTLSCSQTLNHNVMYWYQQKSSQAPKLLFHYYDKDFNNEADTPDNFQSRRPNTSFCFLDIRSPGLGDTAMYLCATSLGGSGANVLTFGAGSRLTVL.

The chain couples TRBV30 to TRBJ1-1; D gene unclear. This CDR3 comprises 13 residues. Trimming shortened V by 6 bases and J by 0 bases, and 11 bases separated the two germline ends. CDR1 and CDR2 (germline): GTSNPN, SVGIG (reference sequence). CDR3 region: CACLTGVNTEAFF. The CDR3 region has the DNA TGTGCCTGTCTGACCGGGGTGAACACTGAAGCTTTCTTT.

V is TRBV18 and J is TRBJ2-2, with D perhaps TRBD2 (6 bases). Deletions cut 0 bases from V and 5 bases from J, with 13 bases between. Germline V gene lookup returns CDR1 KGHSH and CDR2 LQKENI. The CDR3 has 16 amino acids. CDR3 protein: CASSPPGGVETGELFF. Here the CDR3 DNA reads TGTGCCAGCTCACCACCGGGGGGAGTAGAGACCGGGGAGCTGTTTTTT. Variable domain in full (rest from reference TRBV18 and TRBJ2-2): NAGVMQNPRHLVRRRGQEARLRCSPMKGHSHVYWYRQLPEEGLKFMVYLQKENIIDESGMPKERFSAEFPKEGPSILRIQQVVRGDSAAYFCASSPPGGVETGELFFGEGSRLTVL.

The J gene is TRBJ1-3, the V gene TRBV6-5, with 8 bases that match TRBD1. The J segment lost 8 bases and the V segment lost 2 bases, leaving 8 bases of the junction unmatched. This CDR3 is 15 amino acids long. Per the germline V gene, CDR1 is MNHEY and CDR2 is SVGAGI. The CDR3 bases are TGTGCCAGCAGTTACGGTTTTACAGGGGGTGACACCATATATTTT. Translation: CASSYGFTGGDTIYF.

The V gene is TRBV19, the J gene TRBJ1-5; tentatively, D is TRBD1 (6 bases). The CDR3 length is 16 residues. Per germline, CDR1 LNHDA and CDR2 SQIVND (reference sequence). V gave up 3 bases and J gave up 2 bases, with 14 bases separating them. CDR3 sequence reads: CASSMGAGWGNQPQHF. The CDR3 DNA reads TGTGCCAGTAGTATGGGGGCCGGTTGGGGCAATCAGCCCCAGCATTTT.